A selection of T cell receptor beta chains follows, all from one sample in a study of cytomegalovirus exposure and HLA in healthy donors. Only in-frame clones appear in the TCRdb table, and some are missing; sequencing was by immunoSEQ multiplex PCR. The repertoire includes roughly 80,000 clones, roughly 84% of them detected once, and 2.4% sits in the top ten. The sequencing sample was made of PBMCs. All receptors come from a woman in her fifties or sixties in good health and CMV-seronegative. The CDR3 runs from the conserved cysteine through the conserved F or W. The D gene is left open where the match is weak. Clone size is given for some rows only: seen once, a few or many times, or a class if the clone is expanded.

CASSPGQGQETQYF	TGTGCCAGCTCACCGGGACAGGGTCAGGAGACCCAGTACTTC	TRBV18	TRBJ2-5	TRBD1	-
CASSQRSGGRGNEKLFF	TGTGCCAGCAGCCAAAGATCCGGGGGCAGGGGGAATGAAAAACTGTTTTTT	TRBV4-2	TRBJ1-4	TRBD1	-
CASSPRSSGQAISYEQYF	TGTGCCAGCTCACCACGCTCCTCGGGACAGGCAATCTCCTACGAGCAGTACTTC	TRBV18	TRBJ2-7	TRBD1	-
CASSLTLSYNEQFF	TGTGCCAGCAGCTTGACTCTTAGCTACAATGAGCAGTTCTTC	TRBV5-6	TRBJ2-1	-	few
CASSYSAGRSTDTQYF	TGTGCCAGCAGTTACTCGGCGGGTAGAAGCACAGATACGCAGTATTTT	TRBV6-5	TRBJ2-3	-	once
CASRTTGGSGNTIYF	TGTGCCAGCAGGACGACAGGGGGCTCTGGAAACACCATATATTTT	TRBV6-5	TRBJ1-3	TRBD1	-
CASSYSTGGSNQPQHF	TGTGCCAGCAGTTACTCTACCGGGGGTAGCAATCAGCCCCAGCATTTT	TRBV6-6	TRBJ1-5	-	few
CASSQEGRRDRGPRVGNQPQHF	TGCGCCAGCAGCCAAGAAGGTCGCCGGGACAGGGGACCTAGAGTGGGCAATCAGCCCCAGCATTTT	TRBV4-3	TRBJ1-5	TRBD1	-
CASSVAPLTGYNEQFF	TGTGCCAGCAGCGTAGCTCCACTGACTGGGTACAATGAGCAGTTCTTC	TRBV9	TRBJ2-1	-	-
CASRFIETNTEAFF	TGTGCCAGCCGGTTTATAGAAACTAACACTGAAGCTTTCTTT	TRBV7-9	TRBJ1-1	-	-
CASSDAGEADTQYF	TGTGCCAGCAGTGACGCGGGTGAGGCAGATACGCAGTATTTT	TRBV6-4	TRBJ2-3	-	-
CASEGTGEETQYF	TGTGCTAGTGAAGGGACAGGGGAAGAGACCCAGTACTTC	TRBV12-5	TRBJ2-5	TRBD1	-
CASKTRGPYNEQFF	TGTGCCAGCAAAACCAGGGGCCCTTACAATGAGCAGTTCTTC	TRBV13	TRBJ2-1	-	-
CASSDSSGYYGEQFF	TGTGCCAGCAGTGACTCGTCAGGGTATTATGGTGAGCAGTTCTTC	TRBV6-4	TRBJ2-1	-	-
CASSWLVPANEQFF	TGTGCCAGCAGCTGGCTAGTGCCTGCGAATGAGCAGTTCTTC	TRBV11-2	TRBJ2-1	-	-
CASRVYGPEGSYEQYF	TGTGCCAGCAGAGTTTACGGGCCGGAGGGGAGTTACGAGCAGTACTTC	TRBV27	TRBJ2-7	-	-
CASSERERGTDTQYF	TGTGCCAGCAGTGAGCGGGAGAGGGGCACAGATACGCAGTATTTT	TRBV6-1	TRBJ2-3	TRBD2	-
CAWSGNRGPLGQPQHF	TGTGCCTGGAGTGGGAACAGGGGGCCCTTGGGCCAGCCCCAGCATTTT	TRBV30	TRBJ1-5	TRBD1	-
CASSFLGGDYTEAFF	TGTGCCAGCAGTTTTTTGGGGGGGGATTACACTGAAGCTTTCTTT	TRBV27	TRBJ1-1	-	-
CSVEGWGGEQFF	TGCAGCGTTGAAGGGTGGGGGGGTGAGCAGTTCTTC	TRBV29-1	TRBJ2-1	TRBD2	-
CASRGTATNEKLFF	TGTGCCAGTAGAGGGACAGCAACTAATGAAAAACTGTTTTTT	TRBV19	TRBJ1-4	TRBD1	-
CASSSPRTGNNGGYTF	TGTGCCAGCAGTTCCCCCCGGACAGGGAACAATGGTGGCTACACCTTC	TRBV6-6	TRBJ1-2	TRBD1	-
CASSQDSPRVAGTRRSDTQYF	TGCGCCAGCAGCCAAGATTCTCCCCGCGTTGCCGGGACTAGGCGATCTGATACGCAGTATTTT	TRBV4-1	TRBJ2-3	TRBD2	-
CASSMMTRSEQFF	TGTGCCAGTAGTATGATGACTAGGAGTGAGCAGTTCTTC	TRBV19	TRBJ2-1	-	-
CASRYAGGGNTEAFF	TGTGCCAGCAGATACGCGGGGGGCGGTAACACTGAAGCTTTCTTT	TRBV6-5	TRBJ1-1	-	few
CASSSQGSYEQYF	TGTGCCAGCAGTTCCCAGGGATCCTACGAGCAGTACTTC	TRBV28	TRBJ2-7	-	-
CASSPDRGPGYTF	TGCGCCAGCAGCCCCGACAGGGGGCCCGGCTACACCTTC	TRBV5-1	TRBJ1-2	TRBD1	-
CASSQDRADTEAFF	TGTGCCAGCAGTCAGGACAGGGCGGACACTGAAGCTTTCTTT	TRBV6-1	TRBJ1-1	TRBD1	-
CASSQEAVPGYLLLGANVLTF	TGCGCCAGCAGCCAAGAGGCCGTTCCAGGCTACCTTTTGTTAGGGGCCAACGTCCTGACTTTC	TRBV4-3	TRBJ2-6	-	few
CASSLWTSAQETQYF	TGTGCCAGCAGTTTGTGGACTAGCGCACAAGAGACCCAGTACTTC	TRBV27	TRBJ2-5	TRBD2	-
CASSLVAGGLSGELFF	TGTGCCAGCAGCTTAGTAGCGGGGGGGCTTTCCGGGGAGCTGTTTTTT	TRBV7-6	TRBJ2-2	TRBD2	once
CASSPGQGRVNEQFF	TGTGCCAGCAGCCCCGGACAGGGTCGGGTGAATGAGCAGTTCTTC	TRBV11-2	TRBJ2-1	TRBD1	-
CASSKSGTGAHEQYF	TGTGCCAGCAGCAAATCCGGGACAGGGGCCCACGAGCAGTACTTC	TRBV27	TRBJ2-7	TRBD1	-
CAISVSQNVRYGYTF	TGTGCCATCAGTGTATCCCAAAACGTGCGCTATGGCTACACCTTC	TRBV10-3	TRBJ1-2	-	-
CLEQEDREVNNQPQHF	TGTTTGGAACAAGAGGACAGGGAGGTTAACAATCAGCCCCAGCATTTT	TRBV30	TRBJ1-5	TRBD1	-
CASISGGDRTDTQYF	TGTGCCAGTATCTCCGGGGGGGACCGCACAGATACGCAGTATTTT	TRBV19	TRBJ2-3	TRBD2	-
CASSGGAYNEQFF	TGTGCTTCAAGCGGGGGGGCCTACAATGAGCAGTTCTTC	TRBV2	TRBJ2-1	TRBD2	-
CASSWGQETSGNTIYF	TGCGCCAGCAGCTGGGGACAGGAAACCTCTGGAAACACCATATATTTT	TRBV5-1	TRBJ1-3	TRBD1	-
CASSQKEGPDTQYF	TGCGCCAGCAGCCAAAAAGAGGGTCCAGATACGCAGTATTTT	TRBV4-1	TRBJ2-3	-	few
CASSYGGSRNEQFF	TGTGCCAGCAGTTACGGGGGGTCTAGAAATGAGCAGTTCTTC	TRBV6-5	TRBJ2-1	-	-
CASSKLTGSQETQYF	TGTGCCAGCAGTAAACTTACAGGGTCCCAAGAGACCCAGTACTTC	TRBV27	TRBJ2-5	-	once
CASSFVGGTTSYSPLHF	TGTGCCAGCAGCTTTGTGGGGGGAACTACCAGTTATTCACCCCTCCACTTT	TRBV12-1	TRBJ1-6	-	few
CASSLEGGYGYTF	TGCGCCAGCAGCTTGGAGGGAGGCTATGGCTACACCTTC	TRBV5-1	TRBJ1-2	-	once